A selection of T cell receptor beta chains follows, all from one sample in a study of patients and donors after allogeneic stem cell transplantation. MiXCR, run by TCRdb on the RT-PCR reads, gives a single entry per CDR3 protein. The sample comprises around 17,000 distinct CDR3 sequences, 27% of which are singletons, and 35% to 40% rests with the top ten. The sequenced material came from blood, either unsorted or a sorted T cell fraction (not recorded which). The source is a human donor who was either an allogeneic HSCT recipient or a stem cell or donor lymphocyte infusion donor (not recorded which). It is not recorded whose cells these are; they may come from a transplant donor. Each CDR3 is given with its conserved first and last residue. A D gene is named only where the DNA matches it firmly. The size entry is marked missing in some rows and otherwise reads once, few, many or a size class.

v_call,d_call,clone_size,j_call,cdr3_nt,cdr3_aa
TRBV28,-,few,TRBJ1-5,TGTGCCAGCAGTTGGGTAGGGCTGGGTCAGCCCCAGCATTTT,CASSWVGLGQPQHF
TRBV7-2,TRBD1,few,TRBJ1-2,TGTGCCAGCAGCTTAGCGGGACAGACCTATGGCTACACCTTC,CASSLAGQTYGYTF
TRBV12-3/TRBV12-4,-,-,TRBJ1-2,TGTGCCAGCAGTTCGAAAGGGGACTATGGCTACACCTTC,CASSSKGDYGYTF
TRBV10-3,TRBD1,few,TRBJ1-6,TGTGCCATCAGTGTCGGGGGACAGGGGATGAATTCACCCCTCCACTTT,CAISVGGQGMNSPLHF
TRBV12-3/TRBV12-4,-,medium-sized,TRBJ1-2,TGTGCCAGCAGCCCTACCGGTGGCTACACCTTC,CASSPTGGYTF
TRBV5-1,-,-,TRBJ1-1,TGCGCCAGCAGCGGAGTCGATCCCACAGGGAAAGCTTTCTTT,CASSGVDPTGKAFF
TRBV24-1,-,few,TRBJ1-2,TGTGCCACCAGTGATCGAAGGAACGGCTACACCTTC,CATSDRRNGYTF
TRBV10-1,-,few,TRBJ1-5,TGCGCCAGCAGCGCAAGGGTGCGACAGCCCCAGCATTTT,CASSARVRQPQHF
TRBV5-1,-,few,TRBJ2-5,TGCGCCAGCAGCCTAACCGGGGAGACCCAGTACTTC,CASSLTGETQYF
TRBV6-2/TRBV6-3,-,-,TRBJ2-1,TGTGCCAGTGGGAACTACAATGAGCAGTTCTTC,CASGNYNEQFF
TRBV11-2,TRBD2,-,TRBJ2-2,TGTGCCAGCAGCTCCCTGGGGTTGCGGGAGGGTACCGGGGAGCTGTTTTTT,CASSSLGLREGTGELFF
TRBV5-6,TRBD1,few,TRBJ2-3,TGTGCCAGCAGCCTCGGACAGGCGAGAAGCACAGATACGCAGTATTTT,CASSLGQARSTDTQYF
TRBV27,-,once,TRBJ2-7,TGTGCCAGCAGTTTCCACAGATACTCCTACGAGCAGTACTTC,CASSFHRYSYEQYF
TRBV20-1,TRBD1,medium-sized,TRBJ1-6,TGCAGTGCTAGTCGGACAGGCAATTCACCCCTCCACTTT,CSASRTGNSPLHF
TRBV4-1,-,few,TRBJ2-3,TGCGCCAGCAGCCTTAGGGCAGGCACAGATACGCAGTATTTT,CASSLRAGTDTQYF
TRBV9,-,-,TRBJ1-2,TGTGCCAGCAGCGTAGGCGACAGTAACTATGGCTACACCTTC,CASSVGDSNYGYTF
TRBV5-1,-,few,TRBJ2-5,TGCGCCAGCAGCTTGGGGCTAGGAAAGCAGACCCAGTACTTC,CASSLGLGKQTQYF
TRBV25-1,-,medium-sized,TRBJ1-4,TGTGCCAGCAGTGAAACTGGGGGTGGCGAAAAACTGTTTTTT,CASSETGGGEKLFF
TRBV18,-,-,TRBJ1-5,TGTGCCAGCTCACCATGGCAGTCTGGTCAGCCCCAGCATTTT,CASSPWQSGQPQHF
TRBV4-2,-,few,TRBJ1-2,TGTGCCAGCAGCCCAGATCGGGGCTTAGATGGCTACACCTTC,CASSPDRGLDGYTF
TRBV12-3/TRBV12-4,-,few,TRBJ1-1,TGTGCCAGCAGTCTTCTACGGAACACTGAAGCTTTCTTT,CASSLLRNTEAFF
TRBV6-6,-,-,TRBJ1-5,TGTGCCAGCAGTTACGGGTACAGTCTGGGGAATCAGCCCCAGCATTTT,CASSYGYSLGNQPQHF
TRBV28,-,few,TRBJ1-5,TGTGCCAGCAGTTTACCGGGCTCCCTCCAGCCCCAGCATTTT,CASSLPGSLQPQHF
TRBV7-8,TRBD1,-,TRBJ1-1,TGTGCCAGCAGCTTTGGAGGGGGCGGGATGAACACTGAAGCTTTCTTT,CASSFGGGGMNTEAFF
TRBV13,TRBD1,-,TRBJ1-2,TGTGCCAGCAGCAGAGGTCTTGGGACAGAGTATGGCTACACCTTC,CASSRGLGTEYGYTF
TRBV5-1,-,-,TRBJ1-1,TGCGCCAGCAGCTCCGGGACGGCCAACACTGAAGCTTTCTTT,CASSSGTANTEAFF
TRBV4-2,TRBD2,-,TRBJ2-5,TGTGCCAGCAGCCAAACTAGCGGGCAAGAGACCCAGTACTTC,CASSQTSGQETQYF
TRBV20-1,-,-,TRBJ1-6,TGCAGTGCTAGAGGGCATTATAATTCACCCCTCCACTTT,CSARGHYNSPLHF
TRBV3-1,TRBD1,-,TRBJ1-6,TGTGCCAGCAGCCATCCCGGACAGGGCAGAAGCTCACCCCTCCACTTT,CASSHPGQGRSSPLHF
TRBV6-6,-,-,TRBJ1-5,TGTGCCAGCAGTTACTCGAGTGGGGGAACAGTGCGTCAGCCCCAGCATTTT,CASSYSSGGTVRQPQHF
TRBV9,-,-,TRBJ1-2,TGTGCCAGCAGCATACAGGGAAACGGGGGCTACACCTTC,CASSIQGNGGYTF
TRBV7-9,-,-,TRBJ1-6,TGTGCCAGCAGCTCCTGGGGACGGGAGAATTCACCCCTCCACTTT,CASSSWGRENSPLHF